The sequence of this TCR beta chain was determined in a study of CD8 T cells in ankylosing spondylitis. Overall study findings and caveats: The study identified a TCR beta motif of roughly eight highly homologous variants that appeared characteristic of ankylosing spondylitis blood. Prior work had noted some motif variants in reactive arthritis blood and synovial fluid. Disease-associated clones were CD8+ and fairly uncommon in peripheral blood. Reportedly, disease-linked clones are significantly enriched in ankylosing spondylitis patients' matched synovial fluid.

On this clonotype itself: What it recognizes is unknown.

Preparation of TCR beta libraries was done by quantitative 5'-RACE with molecular barcodes. From the 5' RACE reads, TCRdb called clonotypes with MiXCR, one entry per CDR3 protein. The table records 670,000 or so distinct CDR3 sequences, under 20% of them present only once. Germline assignment: CDR1 DFQATT and CDR2 SNEGSKA (reference sequence). Trimming cost V 6 bases and J 5 bases; bases outside gene matches: 14. CDR3 length: 15 amino acids. What was sequenced was blood, either unsorted or a sorted T cell fraction (not recorded which). This chain joins TRBV20-1 and TRBJ2-3; 7 bases map to TRBD2. The sequence was obtained from a male donor with ankylosing spondylitis. CDR3 sequence reads: CSASSRREREDTQYF. As DNA, the CDR3 is TGCAGTGCGAGCTCCCGCCGCGAGCGGGAAGATACGCAGTATTTT.